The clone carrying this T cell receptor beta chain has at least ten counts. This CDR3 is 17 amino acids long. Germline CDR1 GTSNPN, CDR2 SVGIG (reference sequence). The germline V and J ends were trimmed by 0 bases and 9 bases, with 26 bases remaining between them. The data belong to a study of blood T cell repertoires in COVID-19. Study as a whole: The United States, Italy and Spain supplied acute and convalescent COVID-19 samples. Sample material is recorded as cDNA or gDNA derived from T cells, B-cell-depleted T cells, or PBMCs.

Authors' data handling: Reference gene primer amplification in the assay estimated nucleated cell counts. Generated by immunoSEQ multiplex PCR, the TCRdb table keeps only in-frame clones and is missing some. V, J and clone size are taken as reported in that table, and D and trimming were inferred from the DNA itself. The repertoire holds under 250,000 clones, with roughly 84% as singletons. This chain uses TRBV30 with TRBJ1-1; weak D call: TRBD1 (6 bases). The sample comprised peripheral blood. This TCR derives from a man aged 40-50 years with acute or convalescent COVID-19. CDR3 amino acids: CAWSVEGHATNIGKAFF. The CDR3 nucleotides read TGTGCCTGGAGTGTTGAGGGACATGCCACGAACATCGGGAAAGCTTTCTTT.